The T cell receptor beta chain described here comes from a study of T cell responses to AZD1222 COVID-19 vaccine. J gave up 2 bases and V 0 bases, and 5 bases lay outside the gene matches. The V gene's germline CDR1 is SEHNR and CDR2 FQNEAQ (reference sequence). This CDR3 is built from 18 residues. The repertoire was sequenced with immunoSEQ multiplex PCR; TCRdb's copy has only in-frame clones and lacks some. The sample has around 160,000 clones; approximately 90% are singletons. The chain links TRBV7-9 to TRBJ2-3; 13 nucleotides agree with TRBD2. This TCR came from an adult who received the AZD1222 COVID-19 vaccine. Sequenced here: peripheral blood, sampled 28 days after the second AZD1222 dose. DNA for the CDR3: TGTGCCAGCAGCTTAGCGGGACTAGCGGGGACTTCCACAGATACGCAGTATTTT. Protein: CASSLAGLAGTSTDTQYF.